This T cell receptor beta chain was sequenced for a study of cytomegalovirus exposure and HLA in healthy donors. Study details: In an early release, HLA-typed donors contributed approximately 82 million unique TCR sequences.

Findings and limits, study-wide: The authors later found most CMV-associated TCR beta chains appeared HLA-restricted.

PCR employed 60 Vbeta and 13 Jbeta primers. Clones were sequenced by immunoSEQ multiplex PCR, and TCRdb holds only the in-frame ones, with some missing. This sample yields 150,000 to 200,000 clones, of which under 85% are seen a single time; about 2.9% belongs to the top ten. With regard to this clone: Its specificity is unknown.

V trimming: 10 bases; J trimming: 5 bases; junction bases outside the gene matches: 12. The V gene's germline CDR1 is LNHDA and CDR2 SQIVND (reference sequence). This CDR3 comprises 14 residues. The origin of this receptor is a female donor in good health and CMV-seronegative. The chain is built from TRBV19 and TRBJ1-2; 8 positions agree with TRBD1. Material for sequencing was PBMCs. The DNA for the CDR3 is TGTGCCACCCCCTACCCAGGGGGCCAGTATGGCTACACCTTC. Its protein is CATPYPGGQYGYTF.